These T cell receptor beta chains were read from a single sample in a study of identical twins. TCRdb re-derived calls from the 5' RACE reads in MiXCR, one entry per CDR3 protein. In the table there are roughly 690,000 distinct CDR3 sequences, 5.5% to 6.5% of which are singletons. The specimen sequenced was naive T cells sorted from blood. Receptor source: a man aged 18 to 29 in good health. Both conserved end residues are part of each CDR3. A D gene is named only where the DNA matches it firmly. Rows may omit the clone size; those that give it use once, few, many or a size class.

TRBJ2-7 TRBD2 many TRBV9 18 CASSVGSSGREIHYEQYF TGTGCCAGCAGCGTAGGGTCGAGCGGGAGAGAAATTCACTACGAGCAGTACTTC
TRBJ1-5 NA NA TRBV27 14 CASRGDVGTQPQHF TGTGCCAGCAGGGGGGATGTGGGGACTCAGCCCCAGCATTTT
TRBJ2-3 TRBD2 NA TRBV6-5 14 CASSFERGSDTQYF TGTGCCAGCAGTTTCGAGCGGGGCTCAGATACGCAGTATTTT
TRBJ2-1 TRBD2 NA TRBV6-5 14 CASSSSGGLVSQFF TGTGCCAGCAGTTCTAGCGGGGGCCTCGTATCCCAGTTCTTC
TRBJ2-4 NA few TRBV3-1 12 CASSQEGGLQYF TGTGCCAGCAGCCAAGAGGGCGGATTACAGTACTTC
TRBJ2-2 NA NA TRBV12-3/TRBV12-4 15 CASSLVDAYTGELFF TGTGCCAGCAGTTTAGTAGACGCTTACACCGGGGAGCTGTTTTTT
TRBJ2-2 NA many TRBV7-2 16 CASSPLRALNTGELFF TGTGCCAGCAGCCCTTTAAGGGCCCTCAACACCGGGGAGCTGTTTTTT
TRBJ2-2 TRBD2 many TRBV4-1 16 CASSLVLAGEVGELFF TGCGCCAGCAGCCTTGTTCTAGCGGGAGAGGTCGGGGAGCTGTTTTTT
TRBJ2-1 TRBD2 many TRBV12-3/TRBV12-4 16 CASSTLRLAEYNEQFF TGTGCCAGCAGCACCCTCCGACTAGCGGAATACAATGAGCAGTTCTTC
TRBJ1-5 NA NA TRBV6-5 15 CASSYVRGGGQPQHF TGTGCCAGCAGTTACGTTCGGGGGGGAGGGCAGCCCCAGCATTTT
TRBJ2-7 TRBD2 many TRBV7-2 14 CASSLGPSGYEQYF TGTGCCAGCAGCTTAGGCCCTAGCGGGTACGAGCAGTACTTC
TRBJ2-7 TRBD2 many TRBV7-2 16 CASSLALAGDIYEQYF TGTGCCAGCAGCTTAGCGCTAGCGGGAGACATCTACGAGCAGTACTTC
TRBJ2-2 NA many TRBV2 14 CASSEAKSGGELFF TGTGCCAGCAGTGAAGCGAAGAGTGGCGGGGAGCTGTTTTTT
TRBJ1-4 NA many TRBV10-3 13 CAIKGREMEKLFF TGTGCCATCAAAGGCAGGGAGATGGAAAAACTGTTTTTT
TRBJ2-7 NA many TRBV27 15 CASSLSLGGSYEQYF TGTGCCAGCAGTTTAAGTTTAGGCGGCTCCTACGAGCAGTACTTC
TRBJ1-1 NA many TRBV4-3 13 CASRATANTEAFF TGCGCCAGCAGGGCGACAGCGAACACTGAAGCTTTCTTT
TRBJ1-4 NA many TRBV3-1 13 CASSSGRHEKLFF TGTGCCAGCAGTTCGGGACGGCATGAAAAACTGTTTTTT
TRBJ1-1 NA many TRBV29-1 14 CSVEGRLSNTEAFF TGCAGCGTGGAGGGACGGCTTTCCAACACTGAAGCTTTCTTT
TRBJ2-2 TRBD2 many TRBV20-1 19 CSARDMGLAGGTNTGELFF TGCAGTGCTAGAGATATGGGACTAGCGGGAGGGACGAACACCGGGGAGCTGTTTTTT
TRBJ1-5 NA many TRBV29-1 15 CSVKEPGGLNQPQHF TGCAGCGTTAAAGAGCCTGGGGGGCTCAATCAGCCCCAGCATTTT
TRBJ1-1 TRBD1 many TRBV10-3 15 CAISGMDRGDTEAFF TGTGCCATCAGTGGAATGGACAGGGGGGACACTGAAGCTTTCTTT
TRBJ1-5 TRBD1 many TRBV9 14 CASSLRDSGQPQHF TGTGCCAGCAGCCTACGGGACAGCGGTCAGCCCCAGCATTTT
TRBJ2-3 TRBD2 many TRBV29-1 16 CSVGGSGSIGPDTQYF TGCAGCGTTGGAGGTAGCGGGAGTATAGGACCAGATACGCAGTATTTT
TRBJ1-5 NA many TRBV12-3/TRBV12-4 13 CASSPDRLRPQHF TGTGCCAGCAGTCCCGACCGCCTTCGGCCCCAGCATTTT
TRBJ2-1 TRBD2 many TRBV7-8 17 CASSLARGLAGVREQFF TGTGCCAGCAGCTTAGCGAGGGGACTAGCGGGAGTTCGAGAGCAGTTCTTC
TRBJ2-2 NA few TRBV28 15 CASRGLITATGELFF TGTGCCAGCAGGGGCCTGATAACAGCCACCGGGGAGCTGTTTTTT
TRBJ1-2 TRBD1 NA TRBV19 13 CASSRDRVYGYTF TGTGCCAGTAGTAGGGACAGAGTCTATGGCTACACCTTC
TRBJ2-3 NA many TRBV3-1 16 CASSQGVSGHTDTQYF TGTGCCAGCAGCCAAGGGGTGAGCGGGCACACAGATACGCAGTATTTT
TRBJ2-1 TRBD2 many TRBV7-2 16 CASSSAGLGYYNEQFF TGTGCCAGCAGCTCCGCGGGACTAGGGTACTACAATGAGCAGTTCTTC
TRBJ2-7 TRBD2 many TRBV6-2/TRBV6-3 14 CASTETSGRNEQYF TGTGCCAGCACCGAGACTAGCGGGAGAAACGAGCAGTACTTC
TRBJ1-1 NA few TRBV5-1 16 CASSLVWGLRGTEAFF TGCGCCAGCAGCTTGGTTTGGGGGTTAAGAGGCACTGAAGCTTTCTTT
TRBJ1-4 NA many TRBV29-1 12 CSVEVGQEKLFF TGCAGCGTTGAGGTGGGTCAGGAAAAACTGTTTTTT
TRBJ2-7 NA NA TRBV6-5 14 CASSFTDRAYEQYF TGTGCCAGCAGTTTCACCGACAGAGCCTACGAGCAGTACTTC
TRBJ1-2 NA many TRBV5-5 13 CASSQDQLYGYTF TGTGCCAGCAGCCAGGACCAGCTATATGGCTACACCTTC
TRBJ2-7 TRBD2 few TRBV5-5 15 CASNRLAGGVFKQYF TGTGCCAGCAACCGTCTAGCGGGAGGCGTATTTAAGCAGTACTTC
TRBJ2-1 NA many TRBV6-5 14 CASSYSPSSHEQFF TGTGCCAGCAGTTACTCTCCCAGTTCCCATGAGCAGTTCTTC
TRBJ2-1 TRBD2 many TRBV20-1 15 CSASSFALAGDEQFF TGCAGTGCTAGCTCCTTCGCCCTAGCGGGAGATGAGCAGTTCTTC
TRBJ2-7 NA NA TRBV29-1 13 CSGRDAGSYEQYF TGCAGTGGCCGGGACGCCGGCTCCTACGAGCAGTACTTC
TRBJ2-7 TRBD2 few TRBV9 17 CASSVGTSGTSSGEQYF TGTGCCAGCAGCGTAGGGACTAGCGGGACCTCATCGGGAGAGCAGTACTTC
TRBJ2-7 NA NA TRBV6-2/TRBV6-3 13 CASSWGVRYEQYF TGTGCCAGCAGTTGGGGCGTTCGCTACGAGCAGTACTTC
TRBJ2-5 TRBD2 many TRBV20-1 15 CSAASGRPTGETQYF TGCAGTGCCGCCAGCGGGAGGCCAACCGGGGAGACCCAGTACTTC
TRBJ2-3 NA NA TRBV6-1 14 CASWIRAGTDTQYF TGTGCCAGCTGGATTAGGGCAGGCACAGATACGCAGTATTTT
TRBJ2-7 TRBD2 few TRBV9 15 CASSEREYSSYEQYF TGTGCCAGCAGCGAGCGGGAATACAGCTCCTACGAGCAGTACTTC
TRBJ1-2 NA few TRBV12-3/TRBV12-4 15 CASSFILGSNYGYTF TGTGCCAGCAGTTTTATTCTCGGCAGTAACTATGGCTACACCTTC
TRBJ1-1 NA NA TRBV5-6 14 CASSWWRGNTEAFF TGTGCCAGCAGCTGGTGGCGGGGGAACACTGAAGCTTTCTTT
TRBJ1-4 TRBD1 many TRBV12-3/TRBV12-4 15 CASSADRGHFEKLFF TGTGCCAGCAGCGCCGACAGGGGGCATTTTGAAAAACTGTTTTTT
TRBJ1-1 NA few TRBV7-9 14 CASTQFGGATEAFF TGTGCCAGCACACAATTTGGGGGGGCCACTGAAGCTTTCTTT
TRBJ2-7 NA few TRBV12-3/TRBV12-4 15 CASSFEAGAPYEQYF TGTGCCAGCAGTTTTGAGGCAGGGGCCCCCTACGAGCAGTACTTC
TRBJ2-5 TRBD2 NA TRBV3-1 16 CASSQDLAGGLATQYF TGTGCCAGCAGCCAAGATCTAGCGGGGGGACTGGCGACCCAGTACTTC
TRBJ2-1 TRBD2 NA TRBV7-1 23 CASRSMVYKGLAGVRDLYNEQFF TGTGCCAGCAGATCGATGGTTTACAAGGGACTAGCGGGAGTTAGGGATCTGTACAATGAGCAGTTCTTC
TRBJ2-7 NA many TRBV15 15 CATSRDGPGAYEQYF TGTGCCACCAGCAGAGATGGGCCAGGGGCCTACGAGCAGTACTTC
TRBJ1-5 NA many TRBV27 12 CASATRDQPQHF TGTGCCAGCGCAACAAGGGATCAGCCCCAGCATTTT
TRBJ2-5 NA many TRBV12-3/TRBV12-4 12 CASSFNRETQYF TGTGCCAGCAGTTTTAACAGAGAGACCCAGTACTTC
TRBJ2-1 NA many TRBV7-9 12 CASRLQYNEQFF TGTGCCAGCAGGCTTCAGTACAATGAGCAGTTCTTC
TRBJ2-7 NA NA TRBV4-3 17 CASSQDWRTAYPYEQYF TGCGCCAGCAGCCAAGATTGGCGGACAGCCTATCCCTACGAGCAGTACTTC
TRBJ1-6 NA many TRBV28 15 CASKRTRLYNSPLHF TGTGCCAGCAAGAGAACGAGACTATATAATTCACCCCTCCACTTT